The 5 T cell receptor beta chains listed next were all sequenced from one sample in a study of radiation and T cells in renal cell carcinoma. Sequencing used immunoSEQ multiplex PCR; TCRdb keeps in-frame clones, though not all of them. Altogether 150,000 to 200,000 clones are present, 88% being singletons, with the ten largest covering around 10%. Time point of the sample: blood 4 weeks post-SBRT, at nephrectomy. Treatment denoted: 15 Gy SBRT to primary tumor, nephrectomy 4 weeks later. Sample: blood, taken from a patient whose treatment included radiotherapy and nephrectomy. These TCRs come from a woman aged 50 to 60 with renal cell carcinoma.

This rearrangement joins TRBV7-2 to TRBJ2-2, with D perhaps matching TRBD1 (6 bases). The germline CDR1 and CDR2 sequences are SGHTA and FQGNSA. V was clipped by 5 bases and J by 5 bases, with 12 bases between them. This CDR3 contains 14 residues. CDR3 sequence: CASSITGWTGELFF. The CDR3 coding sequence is TGTGCCAGCAGCATCACAGGGTGGACCGGGGAGCTGTTTTTT.

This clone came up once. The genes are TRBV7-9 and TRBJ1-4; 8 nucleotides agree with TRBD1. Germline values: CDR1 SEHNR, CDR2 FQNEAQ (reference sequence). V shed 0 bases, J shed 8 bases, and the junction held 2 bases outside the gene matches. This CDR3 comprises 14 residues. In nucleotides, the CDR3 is TGTGCCAGCAGCTTAGCGACAGGGGTCGAAAAACTGTTTTTT. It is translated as CASSLATGVEKLFF.

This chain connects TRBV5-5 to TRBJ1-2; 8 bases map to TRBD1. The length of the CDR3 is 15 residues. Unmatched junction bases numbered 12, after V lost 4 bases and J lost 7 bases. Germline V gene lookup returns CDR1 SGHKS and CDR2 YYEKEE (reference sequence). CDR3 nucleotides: TGTGCCAGCAGCCCTCAGGGGGCTAACTGGGTTGGCTACACCTTC. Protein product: CASSPQGANWVGYTF.

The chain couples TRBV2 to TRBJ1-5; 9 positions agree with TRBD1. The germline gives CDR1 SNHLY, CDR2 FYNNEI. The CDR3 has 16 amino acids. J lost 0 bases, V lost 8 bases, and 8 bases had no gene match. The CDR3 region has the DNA TGTGCCAGCCGGAGGACAGGGGTTAATAGCAATCAGCCCCAGCATTTT. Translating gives CASRRTGVNSNQPQHF.

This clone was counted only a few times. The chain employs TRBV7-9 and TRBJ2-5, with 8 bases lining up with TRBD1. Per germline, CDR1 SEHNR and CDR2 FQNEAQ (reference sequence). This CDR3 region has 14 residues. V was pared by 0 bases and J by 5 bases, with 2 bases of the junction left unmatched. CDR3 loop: CASSLADRVETQYF. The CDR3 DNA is TGTGCCAGCAGCTTAGCGGACAGGGTCGAGACCCAGTACTTC.